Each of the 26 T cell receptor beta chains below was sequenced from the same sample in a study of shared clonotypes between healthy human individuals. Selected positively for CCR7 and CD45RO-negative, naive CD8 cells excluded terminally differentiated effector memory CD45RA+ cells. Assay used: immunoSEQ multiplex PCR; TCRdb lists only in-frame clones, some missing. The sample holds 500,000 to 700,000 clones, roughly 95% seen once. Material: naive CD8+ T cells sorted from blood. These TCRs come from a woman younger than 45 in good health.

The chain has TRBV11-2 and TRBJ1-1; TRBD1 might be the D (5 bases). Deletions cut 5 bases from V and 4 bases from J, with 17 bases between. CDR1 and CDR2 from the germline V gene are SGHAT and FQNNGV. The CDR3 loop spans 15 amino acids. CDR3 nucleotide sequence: TGTGCCAGCAGCCCCAATCCGTGGGGCACCACTGAAGCTTTCTTT. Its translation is CASSPNPWGTTEAFF. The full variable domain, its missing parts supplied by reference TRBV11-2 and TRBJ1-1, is EAGVAQSPRYKIIEKRQSVAFWCNPISGHATLYWYQQILGQGPKLLIQFQNNGVVDDSQLPKDRFSAERLKGVDSTLKIQPAKLEDSAVYLCASSPNPWGTTEAFFGQGTRLTVV.

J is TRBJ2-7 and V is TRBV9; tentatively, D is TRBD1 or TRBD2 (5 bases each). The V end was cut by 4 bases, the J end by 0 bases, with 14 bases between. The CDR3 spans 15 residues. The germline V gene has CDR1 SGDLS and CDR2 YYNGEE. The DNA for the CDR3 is TGTGCCAGCAGCTCTACCGGGACCGTCTCCTACGAGCAGTACTTC. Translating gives CASSSTGTVSYEQYF. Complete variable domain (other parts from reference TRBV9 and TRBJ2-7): DSGVTQTPKHLITATGQRVTLRCSPRSGDLSVYWYQQSLDQGLQFLIQYYNGEERAKGNILERFSAQQFPDLHSELNLSSLELGDSALYFCASSSTGTVSYEQYFGPGTRLTVT.

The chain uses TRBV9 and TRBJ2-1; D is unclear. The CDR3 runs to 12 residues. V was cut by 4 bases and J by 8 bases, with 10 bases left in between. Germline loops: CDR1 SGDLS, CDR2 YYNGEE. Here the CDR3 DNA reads TGTGCCAGCAGCTCGTATCGATATGAGCAGTTCTTC. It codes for CASSSYRYEQFF.

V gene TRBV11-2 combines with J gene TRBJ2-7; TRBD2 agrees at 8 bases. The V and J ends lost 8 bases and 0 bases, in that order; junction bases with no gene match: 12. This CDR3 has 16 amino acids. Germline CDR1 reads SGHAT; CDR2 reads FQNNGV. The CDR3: CASSRVAGISSYEQYF. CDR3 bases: TGTGCCAGCTCCAGGGTAGCGGGGATAAGCTCCTACGAGCAGTACTTC.

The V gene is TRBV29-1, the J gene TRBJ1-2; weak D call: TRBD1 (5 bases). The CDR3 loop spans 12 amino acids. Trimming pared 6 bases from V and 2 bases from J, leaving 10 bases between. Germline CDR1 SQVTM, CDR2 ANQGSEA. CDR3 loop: CSVPGENYGYTF. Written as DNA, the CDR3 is TGCAGCGTGCCGGGGGAGAACTATGGCTACACCTTC.

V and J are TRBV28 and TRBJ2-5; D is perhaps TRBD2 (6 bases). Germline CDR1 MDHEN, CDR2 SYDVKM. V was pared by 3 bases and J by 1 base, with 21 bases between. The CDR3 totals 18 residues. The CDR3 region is CASSFGDGGVDAQETQYF. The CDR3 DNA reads TGTGCCAGCAGTTTCGGGGACGGCGGGGTCGACGCCCAAGAGACCCAGTACTTC.

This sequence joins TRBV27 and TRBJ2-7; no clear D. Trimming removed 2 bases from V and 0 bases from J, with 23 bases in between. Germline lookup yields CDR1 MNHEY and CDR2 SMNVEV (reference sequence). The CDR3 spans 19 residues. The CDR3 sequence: CASSLSVPLSGQNSYEQYF. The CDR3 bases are TGTGCCAGCAGTTTAAGCGTCCCTCTATCGGGCCAAAACTCCTACGAGCAGTACTTC.

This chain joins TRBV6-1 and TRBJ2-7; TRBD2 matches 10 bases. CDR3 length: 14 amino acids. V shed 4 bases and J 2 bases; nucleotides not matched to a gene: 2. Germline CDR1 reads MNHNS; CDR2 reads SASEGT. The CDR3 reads CASSVTSGAYEQYF. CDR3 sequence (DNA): TGTGCCAGCAGTGTTACTAGCGGGGCCTACGAGCAGTACTTC.

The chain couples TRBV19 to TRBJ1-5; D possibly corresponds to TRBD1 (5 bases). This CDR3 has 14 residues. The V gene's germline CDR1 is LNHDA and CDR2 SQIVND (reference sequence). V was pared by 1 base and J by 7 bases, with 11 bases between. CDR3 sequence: CASSIGGEDQPQHF. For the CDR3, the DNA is TGTGCCAGTAGTATAGGAGGGGAAGACCAGCCCCAGCATTTT.

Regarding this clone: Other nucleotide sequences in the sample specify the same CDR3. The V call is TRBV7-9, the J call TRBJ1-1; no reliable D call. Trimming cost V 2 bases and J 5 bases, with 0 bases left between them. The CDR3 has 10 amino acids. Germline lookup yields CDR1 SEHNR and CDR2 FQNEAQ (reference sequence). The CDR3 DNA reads TGTGCCAGCAGCTTAACTGAAGCTTTCTTT. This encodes CASSLTEAFF.

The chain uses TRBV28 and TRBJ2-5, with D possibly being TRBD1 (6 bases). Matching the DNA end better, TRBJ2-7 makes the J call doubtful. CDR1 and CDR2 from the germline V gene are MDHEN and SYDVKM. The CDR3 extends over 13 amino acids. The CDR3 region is CASRPTGFYEQYF. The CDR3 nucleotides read TGTGCCAGCAGGCCTACAGGGTTCTACGAGCAGTACTTC.

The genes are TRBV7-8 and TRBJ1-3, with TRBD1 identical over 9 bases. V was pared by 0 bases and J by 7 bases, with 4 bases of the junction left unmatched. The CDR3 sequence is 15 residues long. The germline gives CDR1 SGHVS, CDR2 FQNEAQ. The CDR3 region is CASSLARDRVNTIYF. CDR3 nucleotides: TGTGCCAGCAGCTTAGCAAGGGACAGGGTGAACACCATATATTTT.

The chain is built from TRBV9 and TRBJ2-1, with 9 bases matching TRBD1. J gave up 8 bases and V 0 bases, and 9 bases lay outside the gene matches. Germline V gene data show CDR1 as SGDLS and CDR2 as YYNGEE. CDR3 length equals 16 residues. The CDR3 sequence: CASSVGNRGRWDEQFF. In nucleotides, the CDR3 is TGTGCCAGCAGCGTAGGGAACAGGGGGCGCTGGGATGAGCAGTTCTTC.

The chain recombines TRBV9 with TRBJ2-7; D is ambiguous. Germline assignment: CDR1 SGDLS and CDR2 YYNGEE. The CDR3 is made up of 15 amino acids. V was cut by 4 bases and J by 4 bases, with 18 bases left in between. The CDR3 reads CASSPDRASLYEQYF. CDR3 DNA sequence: TGTGCCAGCAGCCCCGATAGAGCAAGCCTGTACGAGCAGTACTTC.

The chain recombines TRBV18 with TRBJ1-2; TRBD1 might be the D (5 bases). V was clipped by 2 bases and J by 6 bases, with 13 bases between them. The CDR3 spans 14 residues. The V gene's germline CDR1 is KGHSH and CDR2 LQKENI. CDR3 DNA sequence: TGTGCCAGCTCACCAGGAGGGGTTGCTGATGGCTACACCTTC. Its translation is CASSPGGVADGYTF.

CDR3 loop: CASSVADTGRLGKQYF. CDR3 DNA: TGTGCCAGCAGCGTAGCCGACACGGGAAGACTAGGAAAGCAGTACTTC. The rearrangement uses TRBV9 and TRBJ2-7; possibly TRBD2 for D (6 bases). The CDR3 is 16 amino acids. V lost 0 bases to trimming and J lost 8 bases, with 21 bases between them. Germline-derived CDR1 and CDR2 are SGDLS and YYNGEE.

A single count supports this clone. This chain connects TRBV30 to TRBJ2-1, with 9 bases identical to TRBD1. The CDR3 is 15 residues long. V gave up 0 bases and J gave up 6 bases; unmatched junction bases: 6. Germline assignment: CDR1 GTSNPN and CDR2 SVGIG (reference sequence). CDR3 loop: CAWSVGQGRANEQFF. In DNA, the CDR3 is TGTGCCTGGAGTGTTGGACAGGGGCGCGCCAATGAGCAGTTCTTC.

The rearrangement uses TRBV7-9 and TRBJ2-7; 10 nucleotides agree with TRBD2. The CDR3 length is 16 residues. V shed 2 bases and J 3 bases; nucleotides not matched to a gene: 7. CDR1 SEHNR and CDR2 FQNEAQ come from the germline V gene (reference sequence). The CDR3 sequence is CASSLSPSGSYYEQYF. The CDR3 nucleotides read TGTGCCAGCAGCTTATCCCCTAGCGGGAGTTACTACGAGCAGTACTTC. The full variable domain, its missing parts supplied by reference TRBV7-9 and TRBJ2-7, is DTGVSQNPRHKITKRGQNVTFRCDPISEHNRLYWYRQTLGQGPEFLTYFQNEAQLEKSRLLSDRFSAERPKGSFSTLEIQRTEQGDSAMYLCASSLSPSGSYYEQYFGPGTRLTVT.

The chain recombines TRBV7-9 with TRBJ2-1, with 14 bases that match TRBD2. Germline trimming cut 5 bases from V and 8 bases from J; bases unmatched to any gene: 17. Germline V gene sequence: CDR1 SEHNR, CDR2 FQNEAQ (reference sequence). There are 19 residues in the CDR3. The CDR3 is CASSPGLAGEIGPTYEQFF. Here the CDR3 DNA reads TGTGCCAGCAGCCCGGGACTAGCGGGGGAGATTGGACCTACCTATGAGCAGTTCTTC.

The CDR3 coding sequence is TGTGCCAGCAGCTTTGGCATGGGGAATCAGCCCCAGCATTTT. Amino acids: CASSFGMGNQPQHF. The chain employs TRBV7-8 and TRBJ1-5; D call uncertain. Germline V gives CDR1 SGHVS, CDR2 FQNEAQ. The CDR3 has 14 residues. Deletions cut 3 bases from V and 4 bases from J, with 10 bases between.

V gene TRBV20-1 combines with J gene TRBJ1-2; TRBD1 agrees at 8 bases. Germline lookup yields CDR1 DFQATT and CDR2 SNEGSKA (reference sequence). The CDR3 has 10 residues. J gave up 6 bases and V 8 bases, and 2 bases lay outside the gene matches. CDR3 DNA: TGCAGTACGACAGGGGATGGCTACACCTTC. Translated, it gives CSTTGDGYTF.

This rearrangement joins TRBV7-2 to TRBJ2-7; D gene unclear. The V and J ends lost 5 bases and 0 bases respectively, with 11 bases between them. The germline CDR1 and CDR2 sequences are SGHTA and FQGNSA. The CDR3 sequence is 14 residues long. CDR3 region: CASSPARSSYEQYF. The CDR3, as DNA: TGTGCCAGCAGCCCCGCTAGGAGCTCCTACGAGCAGTACTTC.

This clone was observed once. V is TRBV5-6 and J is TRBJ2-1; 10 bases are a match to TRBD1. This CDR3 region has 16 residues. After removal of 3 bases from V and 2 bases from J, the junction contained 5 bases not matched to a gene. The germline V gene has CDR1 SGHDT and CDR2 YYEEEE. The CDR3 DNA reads TGTGCCAGCAGCTCCCTCGGACAGGGGGCCTACAATGAGCAGTTCTTC. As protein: CASSSLGQGAYNEQFF.

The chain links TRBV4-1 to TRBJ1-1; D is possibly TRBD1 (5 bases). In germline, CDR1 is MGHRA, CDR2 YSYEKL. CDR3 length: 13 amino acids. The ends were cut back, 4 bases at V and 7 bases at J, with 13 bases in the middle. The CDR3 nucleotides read TGCGCCAGCAGCCCTTCCGGGGCGCGTGAAGCTTTCTTT. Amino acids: CASSPSGAREAFF.

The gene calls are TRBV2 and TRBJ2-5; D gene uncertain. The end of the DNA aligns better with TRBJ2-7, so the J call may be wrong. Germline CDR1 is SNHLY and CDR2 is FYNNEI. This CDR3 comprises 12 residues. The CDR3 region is CASTNSGLEQYF. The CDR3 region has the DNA TGTGCCAGCACAAACTCTGGGCTCGAGCAGTACTTC.

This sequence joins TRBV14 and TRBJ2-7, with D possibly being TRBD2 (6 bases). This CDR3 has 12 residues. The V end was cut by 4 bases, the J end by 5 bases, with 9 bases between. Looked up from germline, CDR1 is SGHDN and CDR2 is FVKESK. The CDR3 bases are TGTGCCAGCAGCCCCCAGCGGGACGAGCAGTACTTC. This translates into CASSPQRDEQYF.